The 26 T cell receptor beta chains given below trace back to one sample, sequenced in a study of regulatory T cells in long-lasting Graves disease. Arm-PCR of CDR3 regions with iRepertoire HTBI primers generated TCR beta libraries. Using its own MiXCR run on the multiplex PCR reads, TCRdb lists one record per CDR3 protein. The repertoire holds about half a million distinct CDR3 sequences, with approximately 22% as singletons. Time point indicated: persistent/refractory GD, antithyroid drugs over 5 years with positive TRAb. Construction of the TCR library relied on RNA isolated from PBMCs. Sequenced material: peripheral blood mononuclear cells (PBMCs), taken when the disease was refractory, from a patient treated with antithyroid drugs. Receptors were obtained from a female donor with Graves disease.

The chain links TRBV30 to TRBJ2-7; D is perhaps TRBD1 (6 bases). Germline-derived CDR1 and CDR2 are GTSNPN and SVGIG (reference sequence). This CDR3 contains 16 residues. The germline V and J ends were trimmed by 3 bases and 4 bases, with 22 bases remaining between them. In DNA form, the CDR3 reads TGTGCCTGGAGAGATCGCACGACAGGAGGCGGATACGAGCAGTACTTC. Protein: CAWRDRTTGGGYEQYF.

The CDR3 DNA reads TGTGCCAGCAGGGGGACTGCTACCTATGGCTACACCTTC. This gives the protein CASRGTATYGYTF. The chain couples TRBV9 to TRBJ1-2, with D perhaps TRBD1 (5 bases). The V end lost 5 bases, the J end lost 4 bases, and 12 bases lay between the germline ends. This CDR3 spans 13 amino acids. Germline CDR1 SGDLS, CDR2 YYNGEE.

The chain is built from TRBV9 and TRBJ1-4; a possible D gene is TRBD1 (5 bases). V gave up 4 bases and J gave up 7 bases, with 14 bases separating them. CDR1 SGDLS and CDR2 YYNGEE come from the germline V gene. The CDR3 length is 14 residues. The CDR3 bases are TGTGCCAGCAGCCTAGGGGTACGAGCTGAAAAACTGTTTTTT. Protein product: CASSLGVRAEKLFF.

J is TRBJ2-1 and V is TRBV3-1, with 13 bases lining up with TRBD2. The ends lost 4 bases at V and 9 bases at J; junction bases unmatched: 6. Germline V lookup: CDR1 LGHDT, CDR2 YNNKEL (reference sequence). The CDR3 is made up of 15 amino acids. The DNA for the CDR3 is TGTGCCAGCAGCCGCACTAGCGGGGGGGGGCGTGAGCAGTTCTTC. Its protein is CASSRTSGGGREQFF.

This clonotype was seen only a few times. A clone one base away is much larger, so this may be a read error. The gene calls are TRBV16 and TRBJ1-5; D unclear. V shed 1 base and J shed 1 base, with 2 bases lying between them. Germline CDR1 KGHSY, CDR2 FQNENV. The CDR3 spans 13 residues. In DNA, the CDR3 is TGTGCCAGCAGCCAATTGAGCAATCAGCCCCAGCATTTT. It is translated as CASSQLSNQPQHF.

V gene TRBV5-1 combines with J gene TRBJ1-2; no reliable D call. The germline gives CDR1 SGHRS, CDR2 YFSETQ. The CDR3 spans 14 residues. V was trimmed by 2 bases and J by 4 bases, leaving 12 bases between them. In nucleotides, the CDR3 is TGCGCCAGCAGCTTAGAATACAGCCCCTATGGCTACACCTTC. It codes for CASSLEYSPYGYTF.

The rearrangement joins TRBV6-1 to TRBJ1-1; 9 positions match TRBD1. Trimming took 6 bases from V and 4 from J; bases not matched to a gene: 9. CDR1 is MNHNS, CDR2 SASEGT, per germline. CDR3 length equals 15 residues. The CDR3 here is CASRLQGAESTEAFF. DNA of the CDR3: TGTGCCAGCAGGTTACAGGGGGCGGAGAGCACTGAAGCTTTCTTT.

This clonotype was picked up a small number of times. The chain uses TRBV19 and TRBJ2-3, with D perhaps TRBD1 (7 bases). The V end was cut by 3 bases, the J end by 4 bases, with 11 bases between. The CDR3 covers 14 residues. In germline, CDR1 is LNHDA, CDR2 SQIVND (reference sequence). The CDR3 coding sequence is TGTGCCAGTAGTATGCAGGGGGGCGCAGATACGCAGTATTTT. The encoded protein is CASSMQGGADTQYF.

This clonotype was seen ten or more times. V and J are TRBV2 and TRBJ2-7, with D possibly called TRBD1 or TRBD2 (5 bases each). V was shortened by 1 base and J by 5 bases, with 12 bases between the two germline ends. The CDR3 totals 14 residues. From germline, CDR1 is SNHLY and CDR2 FYNNEI. Here the CDR3 DNA reads TGTGCCAGCAGTGAAGGGGCAGGGAGCCACGAGCAGTACTTC. This translates into CASSEGAGSHEQYF.

At least ten counts were recorded for this clonotype. This chain connects TRBV28 to TRBJ1-2; TRBD1 might be the D (5 bases). V was trimmed by 4 bases and J by 6 bases, leaving 12 bases between them. CDR3 size: 13 residues. Germline V lookup: CDR1 MDHEN, CDR2 SYDVKM. The CDR3 region has the DNA TGTGCCAGCAGTTATCGAGGGGAGGATGGCTACACCTTC. Protein: CASSYRGEDGYTF.

Many counts were recorded for this clonotype. The chain combines TRBV28 with TRBJ1-5; D is unresolved. From germline, CDR1 is MDHEN and CDR2 SYDVKM. The CDR3 loop spans 14 amino acids. V gave up 2 bases and J gave up 2 bases, with 7 bases separating them. The chain's CDR3 is CASSLVQGNQPQHF. In nucleotides, the CDR3 is TGTGCCAGCAGTTTAGTGCAGGGCAATCAGCCCCAGCATTTT.

This chain connects TRBV5-1 to TRBJ1-2, with 11 bases lining up with TRBD1. Germline V gene data show CDR1 as SGHRS and CDR2 as YFSETQ. V gave up 3 bases and J gave up 6 bases; unmatched junction bases: 7. The CDR3 is made up of 15 amino acids. In DNA, the CDR3 is TGCGCCAGCAGCTGGACAGGGGGCGGAGTGGATGGCTACACCTTC. It translates to CASSWTGGGVDGYTF.

This clonotype was recorded at least ten times. The chain joins TRBV11-2 to TRBJ1-1; D call uncertain. This CDR3 comprises 12 residues. Germline-derived CDR1 and CDR2 are SGHAT and FQNNGV. Trimming pared 5 bases from V and 9 bases from J, leaving 13 bases between. The chain's CDR3 is CASSPNARQAFF. DNA for the CDR3: TGTGCCAGCAGCCCCAACGCCCGACAAGCTTTCTTT. Drawing the rest from reference TRBV11-2 and TRBJ1-1, the complete variable domain is EAGVAQSPRYKIIEKRQSVAFWCNPISGHATLYWYQQILGQGPKLLIQFQNNGVVDDSQLPKDRFSAERLKGVDSTLKIQPAKLEDSAVYLCASSPNARQAFFGQGTRLTVV.

The rearrangement links TRBV28 to TRBJ1-1; a weak D match, TRBD1 (6 bases). The length of the CDR3 is 15 residues. Trimming took off 4 bases at V and 0 bases at J, with 12 bases between the two ends. CDR1 and CDR2 (germline): MDHEN, SYDVKM. CDR3 region: CASSSDRIMNTEAFF. CDR3 sequence (DNA): TGTGCCAGCAGTTCGGACAGAATCATGAACACTGAAGCTTTCTTT. Together with reference TRBV28 and TRBJ1-1, the CDR3 gives the full variable domain: DVKVTQSSRYLVKRTGEKVFLECVQDMDHENMFWYRQDPGLGLRLIYFSYDVKMKEKGDIPEGYSVSREKKERFSLILESASTNQTSMYLCASSSDRIMNTEAFFGQGTRLTVV.

This clonotype was detected only a few times. The chain recombines TRBV6-4 with TRBJ1-5, with D perhaps TRBD1 (6 bases). CDR3 length: 16 residues. The germline gives CDR1 MRHNA, CDR2 SNTAGT. Trimming took off 6 bases at V and 5 bases at J, with 20 bases between the two ends. CDR3: CASRQDRKIADQPQHF. DNA of the CDR3: TGTGCCAGCAGGCAGGACAGAAAAATTGCAGATCAGCCCCAGCATTTT.

Regarding this clonotype: Given a much more abundant clone one base away, this may be a read error. This chain uses TRBV7-2 with TRBJ1-4; D remains ambiguous. CDR1 and CDR2 from the germline V gene are SGHTA and FQGNSA. Trimming took 7 bases from V and 2 from J, leaving 11 bases between them. The CDR3 has 14 residues. The CDR3 sequence is CASNVRGTNEKLFF. Here the CDR3 DNA reads TGTGCCAGCAACGTCCGTGGGACTAATGAAAAACTGTTTTTT.

At least ten counts were recorded for this clonotype. The rearrangement uses TRBV20-1 and TRBJ2-5, with 7 bases aligning to TRBD2. Trimming cost V 6 bases and J 1 base; bases outside gene matches: 11. The CDR3 has 15 residues. CDR1 and CDR2 from the germline V gene are DFQATT and SNEGSKA (reference sequence). The CDR3 loop is CSAYPGLRFQETQYF. CDR3 nucleotide sequence: TGCAGTGCGTATCCGGGACTACGATTCCAAGAGACCCAGTACTTC.

This clonotype occurred many times. The chain combines TRBV28 with TRBJ2-7; D gene ambiguous. Looked up from germline, CDR1 is MDHEN and CDR2 is SYDVKM. Deletions cut 3 bases from V and 2 bases from J, with 11 bases between. This CDR3 has 14 residues. DNA for the CDR3: TGTGCCAGCAGTTTTGATCCCCTTACCTACGAGCAGTACTTC. Translated: CASSFDPLTYEQYF.

The chain combines TRBV6-1 with TRBJ1-2; possibly TRBD1 for D (5 bases). The CDR3 sequence is 14 residues long. Trimming removed 6 bases from V and 2 bases from J, with 13 bases in between. Germline CDR1 MNHNS, CDR2 SASEGT. As DNA, the CDR3 is TGTGCCAGCAGGACGGGCAGGGTAAACTATGGCTACACCTTC. Its protein product is CASRTGRVNYGYTF.

The rearrangement joins TRBV29-1 to TRBJ1-2, with D possibly matching TRBD1 (6 bases). This CDR3 has 14 residues. V shed 4 bases and J shed 3 bases, with 15 bases lying between them. Germline V gene sequence: CDR1 SQVTM, CDR2 ANQGSEA. CDR3 DNA: TGCAGCGTTGGACGCACAGGGTTAGACTATGGCTACACCTTC. Protein sequence: CSVGRTGLDYGYTF.

The rearrangement joins TRBV28 to TRBJ1-1; 9 nucleotides agree with TRBD1. The germline CDR1 and CDR2 sequences are MDHEN and SYDVKM. Trimming removed 5 bases from V and 1 base from J; junction bases left unmatched: 11. The CDR3 contains 17 residues. CDR3 sequence (DNA): TGTGCCAGCAGTCATTATGGAGGACAGGGGCCGAACACTGAAGCTTTCTTT. It codes for CASSHYGGQGPNTEAFF.

The chain employs TRBV20-1 and TRBJ1-1; 7 nucleotides line up with TRBD1. V lost 6 bases and J lost 4; bases outside the gene matches: 14. This CDR3 has 15 residues. Per germline, CDR1 DFQATT and CDR2 SNEGSKA (reference sequence). The CDR3 sequence is CSATGVDQPLTEAFF. The DNA for the CDR3 is TGCAGTGCCACAGGGGTCGATCAACCTCTCACTGAAGCTTTCTTT.

This clonotype was seen a few times. The chain links TRBV12-5 to TRBJ1-5, with D maybe TRBD1 (5 bases). Trimming took off 6 bases at V and 7 bases at J, with 19 bases between the two ends. The CDR3 runs to 15 residues. CDR1 is LGHNT, CDR2 FRNRAP, per germline. The CDR3 loop reads CASGPRPGEPQPQHF. CDR3 DNA: TGTGCTAGTGGCCCACGACCGGGGGAGCCACAGCCCCAGCATTTT.

Ten or more counts support this clonotype. The chain has TRBV28 and TRBJ2-7, with D possibly being TRBD1 (6 bases). V was cut by 3 bases and J by 5 bases, with 8 bases left in between. The CDR3 is made up of 12 amino acids. Germline-derived CDR1 and CDR2 are MDHEN and SYDVKM. The CDR3 loop reads CASSFYRDEQYF. Written as DNA, the CDR3 is TGTGCCAGCAGTTTCTACAGGGACGAGCAGTACTTC.

This clonotype was picked up many times. The chain employs TRBV11-2 and TRBJ1-4; possible D gene TRBD1, 5 bases. This CDR3 comprises 15 residues. Germline V gives CDR1 SGHAT, CDR2 FQNNGV. V shed 7 bases and J shed 4 bases, with 16 bases lying between them. The CDR3 protein is CASKGLDRYNEKLFF. In DNA form, the CDR3 reads TGTGCCAGCAAAGGCCTTGACAGATATAATGAAAAACTGTTTTTT.

This clonotype was counted many times. The chain has TRBV6-5 and TRBJ1-1; no definite D call. CDR1 is MNHEY and CDR2 is SVGAGI in the germline V gene. V was cut by 0 bases and J by 4 bases, with 9 bases left in between. The CDR3 loop spans 14 amino acids. The CDR3 DNA reads as TGTGCCAGCAGTTACTCCGACTCGCCCACTGAAGCTTTCTTT. It yields the protein CASSYSDSPTEAFF.